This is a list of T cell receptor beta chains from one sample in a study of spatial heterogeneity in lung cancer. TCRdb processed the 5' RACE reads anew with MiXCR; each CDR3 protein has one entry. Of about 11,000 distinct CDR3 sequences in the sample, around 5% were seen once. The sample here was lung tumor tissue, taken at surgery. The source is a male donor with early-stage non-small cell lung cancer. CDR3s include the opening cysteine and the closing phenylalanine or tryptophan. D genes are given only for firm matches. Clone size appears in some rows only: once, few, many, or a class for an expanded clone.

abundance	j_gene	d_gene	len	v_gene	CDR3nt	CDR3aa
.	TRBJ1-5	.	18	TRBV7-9	TGTGCCAGCAGCTTAGAGGTGGCGGGCAGGGTGAACAATCAGCCCCAGCATTTT	CASSLEVAGRVNNQPQHF
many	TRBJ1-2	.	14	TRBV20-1	TGCAGTGCTAGCGCGGGCTATGGGCCGTATGGCTACACCTTC	CSASAGYGPYGYTF
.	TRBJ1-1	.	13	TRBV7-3	TGTGCCAGCAGCCCCCAGGGGTACACTGAAGCTTTCTTT	CASSPQGYTEAFF
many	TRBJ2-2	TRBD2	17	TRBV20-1	TGCAGTGCTAGAGGGTTCGCGGGAGGGCGGAACACCGGGGAGCTGTTTTTT	CSARGFAGGRNTGELFF
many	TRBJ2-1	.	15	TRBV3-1	TGTGCCAGCAGCCAAGAGTCTAGCTTAAGCAATGAGCAGTTCTTC	CASSQESSLSNEQFF
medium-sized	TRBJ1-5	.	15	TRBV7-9	TGTGCCAGCAGCTTAGATACAGGAACCAATCAGCCCCAGCATTTT	CASSLDTGTNQPQHF
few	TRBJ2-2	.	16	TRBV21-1	TGTGCCAGCAGCAAAGCGCTCAGCGGGCTCACCGGGGAGCTGTTTTTT	CASSKALSGLTGELFF
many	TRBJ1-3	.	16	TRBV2	TGTGCCAGCAGTGACCAGCCGAGAAGCTCTGGAAACACCATATATTTT	CASSDQPRSSGNTIYF
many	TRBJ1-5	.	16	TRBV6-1	TGTGCCAGCAGGCCGAGCGGGGGAAGGGGCAATCAGCCCCAGCATTTT	CASRPSGGRGNQPQHF
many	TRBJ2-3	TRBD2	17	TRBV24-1	TGTGCCACCAGTGACGGGGGGGGGCCGCTCAGCACAGATACGCAGTATTTT	CATSDGGGPLSTDTQYF
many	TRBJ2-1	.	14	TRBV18	TGTGCCAGCTCACCACCGGGCCAATACAATGAGCAGTTCTTC	CASSPPGQYNEQFF
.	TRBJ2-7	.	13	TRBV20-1	TGCAGTGCTAGGACTACCTCCGAGGGCGAGCAGTACTTC	CSARTTSEGEQYF
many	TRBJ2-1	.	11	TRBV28	TGTGCCAGCAGTTTTGCGGATGAGCAGTTCTTC	CASSFADEQFF
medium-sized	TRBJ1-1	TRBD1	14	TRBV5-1	TGCGCCAGCAGCCAGGGGGGCATGAACACTGAAGCTTTCTTT	CASSQGGMNTEAFF
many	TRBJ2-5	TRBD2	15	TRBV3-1	TGTGCCAGCAGCCGTAGACTAGCGGGGCAGGAGACCCAGTACTTC	CASSRRLAGQETQYF
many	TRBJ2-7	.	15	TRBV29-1	TGCAGCGTTTACGGGACGGCTACGAGCTCCTACGAGCAGTACTTC	CSVYGTATSSYEQYF
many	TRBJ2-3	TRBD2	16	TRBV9	TGTGCCAGCAGCGTAGTTAGCGGGAGTTACACAGATACGCAGTATTTT	CASSVVSGSYTDTQYF
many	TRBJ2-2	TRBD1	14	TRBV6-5	TGTGCCACTCACAGGGGGCGCCTTGACGGGGAGCTGTTTTTT	CATHRGRLDGELFF
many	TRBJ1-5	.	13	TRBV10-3	TGTGCCATCAACGGGGAAGGCAATCAGCCCCAGCATTTT	CAINGEGNQPQHF
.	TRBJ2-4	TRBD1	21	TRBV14	TGTGCCAGCAGCCTCCCCGCAGCGACAGGGGAACCCACCGTAGCCAAAAACATTCAGTACTTC	CASSLPAATGEPTVAKNIQYF
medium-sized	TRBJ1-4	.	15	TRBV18	TGTGCCAGCTCACCACCGGCAGGGGAACATGAAAAACTGTTTTTT	CASSPPAGEHEKLFF
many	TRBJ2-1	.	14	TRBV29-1	TGCAGCGTAACCCGGGATAGGGGTTACAATGAGCAGTTCTTC	CSVTRDRGYNEQFF
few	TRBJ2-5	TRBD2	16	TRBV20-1	TGCAGTGCTAGACATTCACTAGCGGGGACACAAGAGACCCAGTACTTC	CSARHSLAGTQETQYF
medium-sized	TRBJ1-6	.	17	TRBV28	TGTGCCAGCAGTCGGCGGGGTAACCCTCCCCTGGATTCACCCCTCCACTTT	CASSRRGNPPLDSPLHF
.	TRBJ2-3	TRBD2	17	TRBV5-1	TGCGCCAGCAGCTTGGGGTCCTCGGGCACTAGCGCAGATACGCAGTATTTT	CASSLGSSGTSADTQYF
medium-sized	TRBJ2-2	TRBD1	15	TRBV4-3	TGCGCCAGCAGCCAAGATCGGGGACAGACCGGGGAGCTGTTTTTT	CASSQDRGQTGELFF
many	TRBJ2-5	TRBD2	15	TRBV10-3	TGTGCCATCACCCGAACCGGACTAGCCTGGGAGACCCAGTACTTC	CAITRTGLAWETQYF
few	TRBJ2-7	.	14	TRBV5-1	TGCGCCAGCAGCTTGGTGGTGCAGCCCTACGAGCAGTACTTC	CASSLVVQPYEQYF
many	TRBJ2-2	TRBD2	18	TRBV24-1	TGTGCCACCCCTTTCGCGCGCGGGGGAAGAGCGGACACCGGGGAGCTGTTTTTT	CATPFARGGRADTGELFF
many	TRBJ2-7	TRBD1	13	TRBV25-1	TGTGCCAGCAGGGGGACAGGGCAGGGCGAGCAGTACTTC	CASRGTGQGEQYF
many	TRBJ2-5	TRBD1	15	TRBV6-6	TGTGCCAGCACCGGACGACAGGGGCTCCAAGAGACCCAGTACTTC	CASTGRQGLQETQYF
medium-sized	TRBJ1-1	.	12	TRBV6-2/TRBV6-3	TGTGCCAGCAGTAATACAAACACTGAAGCTTTCTTT	CASSNTNTEAFF
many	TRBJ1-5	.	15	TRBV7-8	TGTGCCAGCAGCTTATTGGATAGGAGCAATCAGCCCCAGCATTTT	CASSLLDRSNQPQHF
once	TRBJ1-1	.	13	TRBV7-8	TGTGCCAGCAGCTCCGGCGGGGGCACTGAAGCTTTCTTT	CASSSGGGTEAFF
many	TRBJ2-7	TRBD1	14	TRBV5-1	TGCGCCAGCAGCTTGCAGGGACAGGACTACGAGCAGTACTTC	CASSLQGQDYEQYF
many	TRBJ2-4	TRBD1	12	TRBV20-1	TGCAGTGCTAGGGACAGGGCTAACATTCAGTACTTC	CSARDRANIQYF
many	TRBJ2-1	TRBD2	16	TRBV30	TGTGCCTGGAGTGTACGGCGTGGCGGGAGGACGAATGAGCAGTTCTTC	CAWSVRRGGRTNEQFF
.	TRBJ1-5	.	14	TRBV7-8	TGTGCCAGCAGGCAGGGCTATAGCAATCAGCCCCAGCATTTT	CASRQGYSNQPQHF
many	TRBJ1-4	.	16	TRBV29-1	TGCAGCGTTGACTCATTCCAGGGACGGTGTAATGAAAAACTGTTTTTT	CSVDSFQGRCNEKLFF
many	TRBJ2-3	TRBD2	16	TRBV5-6	TGTGCCAGCAGCTCAGCCACTAGCGGGGCGGCAGATACGCAGTATTTT	CASSSATSGAADTQYF
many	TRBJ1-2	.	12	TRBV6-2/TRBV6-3	TGTGCCAGCAGTTACGGGCCCTATGGCTACACCTTC	CASSYGPYGYTF
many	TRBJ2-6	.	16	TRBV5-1	TGCGCCAGCAGCTTGGGGTTTTCAGCAGGGGCCAACGTCCTGACTTTC	CASSLGFSAGANVLTF
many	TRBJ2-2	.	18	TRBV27	TGTGCCAGCAGTTTCCTTGGGTATCAGGGATCGAACACCGGGGAGCTGTTTTTT	CASSFLGYQGSNTGELFF
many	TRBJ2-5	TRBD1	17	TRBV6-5	TGTGCCAGCAGAGGACGCCGGGACAGGAGGTACCAAGAGACCCAGTACTTC	CASRGRRDRRYQETQYF
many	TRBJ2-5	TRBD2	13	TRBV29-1	TGCAGCGTCGGGGGGTGGACATCAGAGACCCAGTACTTC	CSVGGWTSETQYF
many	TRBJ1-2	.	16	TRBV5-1	TGCGCCAGCAGCTTGGGGTCGACGGGGGCGAACTATGGCTACACCTTC	CASSLGSTGANYGYTF
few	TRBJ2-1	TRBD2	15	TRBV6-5	TGTGCCAGCAGTGACGTGCGGGAGGGCCGTAATGAGCAGTTCTTC	CASSDVREGRNEQFF
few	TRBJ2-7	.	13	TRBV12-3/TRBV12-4	TGTGCCAGCAGCGGCGGCGGGACCTACGAGCAGTACTTC	CASSGGGTYEQYF
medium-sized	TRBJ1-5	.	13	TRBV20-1	TGCAGTGCTCATGTCTCTTCTAATCAGCCCCAGCATTTT	CSAHVSSNQPQHF
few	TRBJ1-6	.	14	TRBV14	TGTGCCAGCAGCCAGCAGGGGCGGAATTCACCCCTCCACTTT	CASSQQGRNSPLHF
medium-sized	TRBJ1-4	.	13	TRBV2	TGTGCCAGCACCTGGACAACTAATGAAAAACTGTTTTTT	CASTWTTNEKLFF
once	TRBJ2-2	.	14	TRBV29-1	TGCAGCGCCGGAGGGGTATTAAACTCCGGGGAGCTGTTTTTT	CSAGGVLNSGELFF
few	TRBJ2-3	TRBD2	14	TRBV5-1	TGCGCCAGCAGGAAAGCGGGAGCCACAGATACGCAGTATTTT	CASRKAGATDTQYF
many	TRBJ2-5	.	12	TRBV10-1	TGCGCCAGCAGTAAAGGGAAAGAGACCCAGTACTTC	CASSKGKETQYF
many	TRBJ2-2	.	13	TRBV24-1	TGTGCCACCAGCCTACAGGGTTCCGGGGAGCTGTTTTTT	CATSLQGSGELFF
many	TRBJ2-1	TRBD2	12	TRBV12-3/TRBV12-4	TGTGCCAGCAGGGGACTAGCGGGGGGGCATTTCTTC	CASRGLAGGHFF
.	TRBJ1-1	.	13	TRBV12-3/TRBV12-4	TGTGCCAGCAGTTTAGGTCCGGGGACTGAAGCTTTCTTT	CASSLGPGTEAFF